A selection of T cell receptor beta chains follows, all from one sample in a study of cytomegalovirus exposure and HLA in healthy donors. Assay used: immunoSEQ multiplex PCR; TCRdb lists only in-frame clones, some missing. The sample consists of some 78,000 clones, about 68% of them appearing once. Sequencing input: PBMCs. These receptors all come from a man between 40 and 49 years old in good health and CMV-seropositive. CDR3s include the opening cysteine and the closing phenylalanine or tryptophan. A D gene is named only where the DNA matches it firmly. Size is omitted from some rows. Given values are once, few, many or a class for expanded clones.

J: TRBJ2-5; V: TRBV29-1; D: TRBD1; size: .; DNA: TGCAGCGGGGGACAGGGCCGTCTTCAGGAGCAGTACTTC; CDR3: CSGGQGRLQEQYF
J: TRBJ2-1; V: TRBV4-2; D: .; size: once; DNA: TGTGCCAGCAGCCAAGATCTATTCGGCGGAATCTACAATGAGCAGTTCTTC; CDR3: CASSQDLFGGIYNEQFF
J: TRBJ2-7; V: TRBV28; D: .; size: .; DNA: TGTGCCAGCAGTGTCGGGACAGCGGAGGGGTACGAGCAGTACTTC; CDR3: CASSVGTAEGYEQYF
J: TRBJ1-6; V: TRBV19; D: TRBD1; size: .; DNA: TGTGCCAGTAGTGCCGGGACAGTTAATTCACCCCTCCACTTT; CDR3: CASSAGTVNSPLHF
J: TRBJ1-1; V: TRBV6-6; D: TRBD1; size: .; DNA: TGTGCCAGCACCAGGACAGGGCTGAACACTGAAGCTTTCTTT; CDR3: CASTRTGLNTEAFF
J: TRBJ2-7; V: TRBV15; D: .; size: .; DNA: TGTGCCACCAGCAGAGATCGGAGGGGGCAAGAGCAGTACTTC; CDR3: CATSRDRRGQEQYF
J: TRBJ2-1; V: TRBV4-1; D: TRBD2; size: .; DNA: TGCGCCAGCAGCCAAGTAAACCAGGGAGGGCGTCGGAATGAGCAGTTCTTC; CDR3: CASSQVNQGGRRNEQFF
J: TRBJ2-3; V: TRBV6-1; D: .; size: .; DNA: TGTGCCAGCAGTGAAGTCGGGGGAGCCGCAGATACGCAGTATTTT; CDR3: CASSEVGGAADTQYF
J: TRBJ1-6; V: TRBV28; D: .; size: .; DNA: TGTGCCAGCAGGGGGGACGGGCAGGGAGCGGGATCACCCCTCCACTTT; CDR3: CASRGDGQGAGSPLHF
J: TRBJ2-7; V: TRBV7-2; D: .; size: once; DNA: TGTGCCAGCAGCTACAAGAGAGGATCCTACGAGCAGTACTTC; CDR3: CASSYKRGSYEQYF
J: TRBJ2-5; V: TRBV2; D: .; size: .; DNA: TGTGCCAGCAGTGAAGTGCGGGTAGAGGGAGAGACCCAGTACTTC; CDR3: CASSEVRVEGETQYF
J: TRBJ2-1; V: TRBV6-4; D: TRBD2; size: few; DNA: TGTGCCAGCAGTGGGACTAGCGGGGGCTACAATGAGCAGTTCTTC; CDR3: CASSGTSGGYNEQFF
J: TRBJ2-5; V: TRBV28; D: TRBD1; size: .; DNA: TGTGCCACCCGACAGGGGCAGAAGACCCAGTACTTC; CDR3: CATRQGQKTQYF
J: TRBJ1-6; V: TRBV29-1; D: TRBD1; size: .; DNA: TGCAGCGTCAGACAGGGGGCTAATTCACCCCTCCACTTT; CDR3: CSVRQGANSPLHF
J: TRBJ2-2; V: TRBV27; D: .; size: .; DNA: TGTGCCAGCAGGGTAGGACAGAACACCGGGGAGCTGTTTTTT; CDR3: CASRVGQNTGELFF
J: TRBJ1-3; V: TRBV28; D: .; size: .; DNA: TGTGCCAGCAGTGTAGGAAACACCATATATTTT; CDR3: CASSVGNTIYF
J: TRBJ1-4; V: TRBV5-5; D: .; size: .; DNA: TGTGCCAGCAGCTTGGAGGGGATGGGAAAACTGTTTTTT; CDR3: CASSLEGMGKLFF
J: TRBJ1-1; V: TRBV11-2; D: .; size: .; DNA: TGTGCCAGCAGCTTAGAGGGGGAGGTGAACACTGAAGCTTTCTTT; CDR3: CASSLEGEVNTEAFF
J: TRBJ2-7; V: TRBV6-5; D: .; size: .; DNA: TGTGCCAGCAGTGAGTCTTCGGGTCGGGAAGCCCAGTACTTC; CDR3: CASSESSGREAQYF
J: TRBJ2-5; V: TRBV4-2; D: .; size: few; DNA: TGTGCCAGCAGCCAAGATCATAGGGGAGAGACCCAGTACTTC; CDR3: CASSQDHRGETQYF
J: TRBJ2-6; V: TRBV7-9; D: TRBD2; size: .; DNA: TGTGCCAGCAGCCCCCCTGGGGGAGGGTTGACTTTC; CDR3: CASSPPGGGLTF
J: TRBJ2-1; V: TRBV9; D: TRBD2; size: few; DNA: TGTGCCAGCAGCACTAGCGGGACCCAGGGCAATGAGCAGTTCTTC; CDR3: CASSTSGTQGNEQFF
J: TRBJ1-6; V: TRBV25-1; D: TRBD1; size: .; DNA: TGTGCCAGCAGTACACGACAGGGGGCGAATTCACCCCTCCACTTT; CDR3: CASSTRQGANSPLHF
J: TRBJ1-1; V: TRBV4-1; D: .; size: .; DNA: TGCGCCAGCAGCCAAGACGCGGACACTGAAGCTTTCTTT; CDR3: CASSQDADTEAFF
J: TRBJ2-1; V: TRBV7-6; D: TRBD1; size: .; DNA: TGTGCCAGCAGCAACCGGGACAGGGGCCTACAACTTAACAATGAGCAGTTCTTC; CDR3: CASSNRDRGLQLNNEQFF
J: TRBJ2-1; V: TRBV28; D: TRBD2; size: .; DNA: TGTGCCAGCAGTTTAGGGGGGGACTTCAATGAGCAGTTCTTC; CDR3: CASSLGGDFNEQFF